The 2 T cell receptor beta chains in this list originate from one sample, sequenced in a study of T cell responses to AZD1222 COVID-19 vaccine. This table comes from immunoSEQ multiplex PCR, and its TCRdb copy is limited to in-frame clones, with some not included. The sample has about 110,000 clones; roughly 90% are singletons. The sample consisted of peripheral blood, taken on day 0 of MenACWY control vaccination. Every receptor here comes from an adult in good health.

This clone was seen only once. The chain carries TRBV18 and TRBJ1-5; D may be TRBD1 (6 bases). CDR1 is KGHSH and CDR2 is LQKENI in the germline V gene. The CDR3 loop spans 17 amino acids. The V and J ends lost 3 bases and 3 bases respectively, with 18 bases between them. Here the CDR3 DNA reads TGTGCCAGCTCACCCAGGGGAGGGGTGTATAACAATCAGCCCCAGCATTTT. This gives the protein CASSPRGGVYNNQPQHF.

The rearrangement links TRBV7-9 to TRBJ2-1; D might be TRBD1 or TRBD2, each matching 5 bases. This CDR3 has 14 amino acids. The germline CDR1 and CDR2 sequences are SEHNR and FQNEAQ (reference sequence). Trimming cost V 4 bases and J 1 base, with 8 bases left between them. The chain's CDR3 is CASSSGRSYNEQFF. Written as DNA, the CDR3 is TGTGCCAGCAGCTCAGGGAGATCCTACAATGAGCAGTTCTTC.